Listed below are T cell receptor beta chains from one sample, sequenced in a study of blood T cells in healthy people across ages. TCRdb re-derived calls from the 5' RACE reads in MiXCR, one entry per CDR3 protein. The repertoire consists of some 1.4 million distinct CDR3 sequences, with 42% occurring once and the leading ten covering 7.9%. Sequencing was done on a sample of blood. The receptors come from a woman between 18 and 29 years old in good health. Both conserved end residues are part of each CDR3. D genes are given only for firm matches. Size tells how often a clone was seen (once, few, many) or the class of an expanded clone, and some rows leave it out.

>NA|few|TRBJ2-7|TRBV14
TGTGCCAGCAGCCTTCTAGGGGGGGTCAACTACGAGCAGTACTTC
CASSLLGGVNYEQYF
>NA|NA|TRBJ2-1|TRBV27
TGTGCCAGCAGTCTGGGGAGAGGCTCCTACTATGAGCAGTTCTTC
CASSLGRGSYYEQFF
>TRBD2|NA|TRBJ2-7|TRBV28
TGTGCCAGCAGTTTTGCGGGGGGGGACCACTACGAGCAGTACTTC
CASSFAGGDHYEQYF
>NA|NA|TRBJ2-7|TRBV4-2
TGTGCCAGCAGCCAAAGGGAGGCCTACGAGCAGTACTTC
CASSQREAYEQYF
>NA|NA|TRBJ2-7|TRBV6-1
TGTGCCAGCAGTGACGAGAGACGATACGAGCAGTACTTC
CASSDERRYEQYF
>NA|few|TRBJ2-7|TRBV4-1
TGCGCCAGCAGCCCGCGACTAGAAGCCTACGAGCAGTACTTC
CASSPRLEAYEQYF
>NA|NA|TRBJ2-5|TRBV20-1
TGCAGTGCTAGACGCTGGAGTGGTGAGACCCAGTACTTC
CSARRWSGETQYF
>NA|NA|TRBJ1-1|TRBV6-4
TGTGCCAGCAGGCCGGAACCCAACACTGAAGCTTTCTTT
CASRPEPNTEAFF
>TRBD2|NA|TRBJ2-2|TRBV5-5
TGTGCCAGCAGCTTGGTACGGCTAGCGGGCACCGGGGAGCTGTTTTTT
CASSLVRLAGTGELFF
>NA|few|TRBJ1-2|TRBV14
TGTGCCAGCAGTTCCCGGAGAGGAGGCTACACCTTC
CASSSRRGGYTF
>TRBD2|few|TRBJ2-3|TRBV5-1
TGCGCCAGCAGCTTGGAAGGGACTAGCGGGGCAGATACGCAGTATTTT
CASSLEGTSGADTQYF
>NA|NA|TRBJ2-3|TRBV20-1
TGCAGTGCTAGAGATCTGGGTAGCTCGAGCACAGATACGCAGTATTTT
CSARDLGSSSTDTQYF
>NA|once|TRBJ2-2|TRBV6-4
TGTGCCAGCAGTGACGGAGACACCGGGGAGCTGTTTTTT
CASSDGDTGELFF
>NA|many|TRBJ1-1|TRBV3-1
TGTGCCAGCAGCACGACAGGGAACACTGAAGCTTTCTTT
CASSTTGNTEAFF
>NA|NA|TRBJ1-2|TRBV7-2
TGTGCCAGCAGCTTGGTCACCTATGGCTACACCTTC
CASSLVTYGYTF
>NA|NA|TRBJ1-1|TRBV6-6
TGTGCCAGCAGTGGGGGTGGGATGTCCACTGAAGCTTTCTTT
CASSGGGMSTEAFF
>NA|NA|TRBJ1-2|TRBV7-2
TGTGCCAGCAGCTTATCCGGCGCACACTATGGCCACACCTTC
CASSLSGAHYGHTF
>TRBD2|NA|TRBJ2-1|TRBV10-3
TGTGCCATCGGTGATCTAGGGCGGGAGGGGGGTGAGCAGTTCTTC
CAIGDLGREGGEQFF
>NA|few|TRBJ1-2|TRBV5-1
TGCGCCAGCAGCCTCACGGACAAGAACTATGGCTACACCTTC
CASSLTDKNYGYTF
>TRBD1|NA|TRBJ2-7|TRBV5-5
TGTGCCGGTCAAGGGACAGGGGGCCCTAGGGACTCCTACGAGCAGTACTTC
CAGQGTGGPRDSYEQYF
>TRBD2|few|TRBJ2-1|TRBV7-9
TGTGCCAGCAGCTTATCCTGGACTAGCGGAGGGAATGAGCAGTTCTTC
CASSLSWTSGGNEQFF
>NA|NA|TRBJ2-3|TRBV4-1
TGCGCCAGCAGGGACGAAGTCGTAAGGGATACGCAGTATTTT
CASRDEVVRDTQYF
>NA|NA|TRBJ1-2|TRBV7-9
TGTGCCAGCAGCCCGAGTAGGGAGGAGGGCTACACCTTC
CASSPSREEGYTF
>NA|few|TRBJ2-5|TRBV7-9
TGTGCCAGCACCTCGTTTGGTGTCGAGACCCAGTACTTC
CASTSFGVETQYF
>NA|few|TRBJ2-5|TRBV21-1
TGTGCCAGCAGCAAAGGAGGAGAGCGGGGGGTTGGCGAGACCCAGTACTTC
CASSKGGERGVGETQYF
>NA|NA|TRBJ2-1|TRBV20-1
TGCAGTGCTAGGGCCGGGACGGGCAGTGAGCAGTTCTTC
CSARAGTGSEQFF
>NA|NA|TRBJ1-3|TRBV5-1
TGCGCCAGCTCCGGACCGACGGCGGGAAACACCATATATTTT
CASSGPTAGNTIYF
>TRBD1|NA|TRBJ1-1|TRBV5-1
TGCGCCAGCAGCTTCGACAGGGGCCGGGGCACTGAAGCTTTCTTT
CASSFDRGRGTEAFF
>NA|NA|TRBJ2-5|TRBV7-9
TGTGCCAGCAGCTTAGGGGGGGCAAACAATGAGCAGTACTTC
CASSLGGANNEQYF
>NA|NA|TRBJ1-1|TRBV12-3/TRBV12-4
TGTGCCAGCATCACGGGGGGAAAAGAAGCTTTCTTT
CASITGGKEAFF
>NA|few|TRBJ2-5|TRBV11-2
TGTGCCAGCAGCTTAGGGCGGACCTTATCCCAAGAGACCCAGTACTTC
CASSLGRTLSQETQYF
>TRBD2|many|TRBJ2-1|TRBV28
TGTGCCAGCAGCCTAGCGGGAGGGCCTTATGAGCAGTTCTTC
CASSLAGGPYEQFF
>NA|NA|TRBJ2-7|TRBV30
TGTGCCTGGAGTACACAGACCTCCTACGAGCAGTACTTC
CAWSTQTSYEQYF
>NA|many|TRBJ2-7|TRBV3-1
TGTGCCAGCAGCCAGAGGGACTTCTACGAGCAGTACTTC
CASSQRDFYEQYF